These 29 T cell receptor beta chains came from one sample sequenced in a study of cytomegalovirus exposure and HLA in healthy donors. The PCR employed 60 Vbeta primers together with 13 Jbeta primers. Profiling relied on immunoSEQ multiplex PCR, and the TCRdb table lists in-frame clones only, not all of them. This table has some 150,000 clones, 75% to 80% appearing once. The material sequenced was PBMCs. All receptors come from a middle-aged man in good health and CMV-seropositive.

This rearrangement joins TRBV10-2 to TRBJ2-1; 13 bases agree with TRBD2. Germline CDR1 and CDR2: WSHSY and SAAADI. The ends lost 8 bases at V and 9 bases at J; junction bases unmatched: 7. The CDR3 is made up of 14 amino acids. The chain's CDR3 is CASLGLAGSVEQFF. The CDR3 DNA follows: TGCGCCAGCTTGGGACTAGCGGGATCGGTTGAGCAGTTCTTC.

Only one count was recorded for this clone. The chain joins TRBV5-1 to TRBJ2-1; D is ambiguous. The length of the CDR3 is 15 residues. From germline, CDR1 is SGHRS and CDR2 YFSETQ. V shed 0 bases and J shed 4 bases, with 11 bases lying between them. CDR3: CASSLGLVRYNEQFF. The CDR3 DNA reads TGCGCCAGCAGCTTGGGGCTAGTGAGGTACAATGAGCAGTTCTTC.

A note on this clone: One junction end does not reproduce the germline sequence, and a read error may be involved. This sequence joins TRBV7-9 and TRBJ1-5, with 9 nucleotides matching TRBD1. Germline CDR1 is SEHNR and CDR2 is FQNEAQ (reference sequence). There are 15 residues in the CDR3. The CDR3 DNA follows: TGTTCCAGCAGCTTAGGGACAGGGAGCAATCAGCCCCAGCATTTT. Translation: CSSSLGTGSNQPQHF.

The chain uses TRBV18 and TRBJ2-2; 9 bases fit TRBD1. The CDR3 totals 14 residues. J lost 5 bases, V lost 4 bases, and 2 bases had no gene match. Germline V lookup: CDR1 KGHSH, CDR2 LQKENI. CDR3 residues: CASSRDRGTGELFF. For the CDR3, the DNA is TGTGCCAGCTCACGAGACAGGGGGACCGGGGAGCTGTTTTTT.

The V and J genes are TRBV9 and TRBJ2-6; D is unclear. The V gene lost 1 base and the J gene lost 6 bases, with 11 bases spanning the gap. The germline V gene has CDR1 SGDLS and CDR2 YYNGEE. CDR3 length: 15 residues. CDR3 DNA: TGTGCCAGCAGCGTAAGTCCTACTGTGGCCAACGTCCTGACTTTC. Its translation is CASSVSPTVANVLTF. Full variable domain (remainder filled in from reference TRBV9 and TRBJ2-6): DSGVTQTPKHLITATGQRVTLRCSPRSGDLSVYWYQQSLDQGLQFLIQYYNGEERAKGNILERFSAQQFPDLHSELNLSSLELGDSALYFCASSVSPTVANVLTFGAGSRLTVL.

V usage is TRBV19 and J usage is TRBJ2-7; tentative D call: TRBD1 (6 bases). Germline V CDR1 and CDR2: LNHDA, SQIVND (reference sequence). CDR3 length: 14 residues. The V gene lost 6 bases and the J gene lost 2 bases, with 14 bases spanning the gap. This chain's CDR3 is CASRETGAAYEQYF. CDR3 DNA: TGTGCCAGTAGGGAGACAGGCGCGGCCTACGAGCAGTACTTC.

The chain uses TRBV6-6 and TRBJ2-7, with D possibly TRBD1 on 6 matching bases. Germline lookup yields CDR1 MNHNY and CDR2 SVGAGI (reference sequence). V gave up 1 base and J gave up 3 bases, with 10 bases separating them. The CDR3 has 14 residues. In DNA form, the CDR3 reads TGTGCCAGCAGTTACTATACAGGGAGCTACGAGCAGTACTTC. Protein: CASSYYTGSYEQYF.

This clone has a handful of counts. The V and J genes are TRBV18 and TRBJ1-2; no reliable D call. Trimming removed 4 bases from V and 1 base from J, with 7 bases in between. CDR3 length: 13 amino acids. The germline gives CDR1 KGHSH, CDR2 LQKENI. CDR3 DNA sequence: TGTGCCAGCTCACTCGACAATAACTATGGCTACACCTTC. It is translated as CASSLDNNYGYTF.

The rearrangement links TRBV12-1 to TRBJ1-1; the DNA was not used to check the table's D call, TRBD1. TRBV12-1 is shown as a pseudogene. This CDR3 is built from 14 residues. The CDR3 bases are TGTGCCAGCAGAGTCAGGGGAATGAACACTGAAGCTTTCTTT. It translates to CASRVRGMNTEAFF.

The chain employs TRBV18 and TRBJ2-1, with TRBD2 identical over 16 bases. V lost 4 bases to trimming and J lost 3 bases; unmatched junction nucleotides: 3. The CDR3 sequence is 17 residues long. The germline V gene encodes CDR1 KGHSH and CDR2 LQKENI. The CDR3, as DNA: TGTGCCAGCTCACACGGGACTAGCGGGAGGGTCTACAATGAGCAGTTCTTC. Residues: CASSHGTSGRVYNEQFF. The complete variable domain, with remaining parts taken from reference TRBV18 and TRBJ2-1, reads NAGVMQNPRHLVRRRGQEARLRCSPMKGHSHVYWYRQLPEEGLKFMVYLQKENIIDESGMPKERFSAEFPKEGPSILRIQQVVRGDSAAYFCASSHGTSGRVYNEQFFGPGTRLTVL.

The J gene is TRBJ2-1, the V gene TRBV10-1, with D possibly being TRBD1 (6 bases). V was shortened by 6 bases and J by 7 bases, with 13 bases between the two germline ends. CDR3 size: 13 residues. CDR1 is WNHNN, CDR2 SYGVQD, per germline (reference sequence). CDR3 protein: CASSRDISNEQFF. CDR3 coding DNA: TGCGCCAGCAGCCGGGACATTTCGAATGAGCAGTTCTTC.

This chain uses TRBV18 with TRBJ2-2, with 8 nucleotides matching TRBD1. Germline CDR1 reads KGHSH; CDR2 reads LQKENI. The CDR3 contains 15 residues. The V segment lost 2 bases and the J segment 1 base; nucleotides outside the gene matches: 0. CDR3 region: CASSPGQGNTGELFF. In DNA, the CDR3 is TGTGCCAGCTCACCAGGACAGGGGAACACCGGGGAGCTGTTTTTT.

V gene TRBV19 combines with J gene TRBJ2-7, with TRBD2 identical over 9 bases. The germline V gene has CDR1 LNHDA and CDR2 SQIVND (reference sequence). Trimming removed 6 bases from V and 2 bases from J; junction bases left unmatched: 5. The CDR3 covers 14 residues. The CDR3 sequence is CASSSGTSTYEQYF. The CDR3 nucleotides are TGTGCCAGTAGCTCGGGGACTAGCACCTACGAGCAGTACTTC.

The CDR3 loop reads CAWSLLQGNQPQHF. The CDR3 bases are TGTGCCTGGAGCCTGCTACAGGGGAATCAGCCCCAGCATTTT. The chain has TRBV30 and TRBJ1-5; 7 bases are shared with TRBD1. V dropped 3 bases and J dropped 4; count of bases not matched to a gene: 6. Germline CDR1 reads GTSNPN; CDR2 reads SVGIG (reference sequence). The CDR3 covers 14 residues.

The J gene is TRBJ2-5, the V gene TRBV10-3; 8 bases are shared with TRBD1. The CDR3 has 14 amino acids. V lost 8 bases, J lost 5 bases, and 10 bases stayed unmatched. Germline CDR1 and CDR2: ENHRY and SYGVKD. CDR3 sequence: CAIGTGGQGETQYF. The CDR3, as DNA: TGTGCCATCGGGACAGGTGGTCAGGGGGAGACCCAGTACTTC.

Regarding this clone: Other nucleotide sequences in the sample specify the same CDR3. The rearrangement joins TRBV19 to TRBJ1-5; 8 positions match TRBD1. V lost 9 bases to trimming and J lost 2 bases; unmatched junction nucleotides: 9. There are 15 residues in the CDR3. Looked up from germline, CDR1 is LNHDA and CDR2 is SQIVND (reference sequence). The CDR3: CASSSIQGGNQPQHF. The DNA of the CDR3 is TGTGCCAGCAGTTCAATACAGGGGGGCAATCAGCCCCAGCATTTT.

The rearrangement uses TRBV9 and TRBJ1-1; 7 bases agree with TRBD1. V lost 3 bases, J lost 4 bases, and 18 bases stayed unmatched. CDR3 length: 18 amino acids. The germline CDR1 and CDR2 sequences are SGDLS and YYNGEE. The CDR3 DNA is TGTGCCAGCAGCGCAGGCGAGACAGGGTGGACTATAGGCACTGAAGCTTTCTTT. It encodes CASSAGETGWTIGTEAFF.

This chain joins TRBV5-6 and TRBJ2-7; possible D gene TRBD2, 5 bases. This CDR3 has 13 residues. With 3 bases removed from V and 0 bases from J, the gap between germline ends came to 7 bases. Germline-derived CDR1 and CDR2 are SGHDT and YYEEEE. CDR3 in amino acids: CASSSRDSYEQYF. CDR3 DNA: TGTGCCAGCAGCTCCCGGGACTCCTACGAGCAGTACTTC.

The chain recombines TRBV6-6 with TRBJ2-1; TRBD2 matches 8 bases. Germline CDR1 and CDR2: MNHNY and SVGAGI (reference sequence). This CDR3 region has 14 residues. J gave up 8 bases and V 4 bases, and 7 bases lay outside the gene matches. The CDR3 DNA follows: TGTGCCAGCAGTTCCGCGGGGGGTGACGATGAGCAGTTCTTC. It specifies CASSSAGGDDEQFF.

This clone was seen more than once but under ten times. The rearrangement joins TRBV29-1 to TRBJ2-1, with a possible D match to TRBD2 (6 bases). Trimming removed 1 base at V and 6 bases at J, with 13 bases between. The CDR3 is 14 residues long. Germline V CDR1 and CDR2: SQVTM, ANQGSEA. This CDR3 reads CSVEVAGTFNEQFF. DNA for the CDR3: TGCAGCGTTGAAGTGGCGGGAACGTTCAATGAGCAGTTCTTC.

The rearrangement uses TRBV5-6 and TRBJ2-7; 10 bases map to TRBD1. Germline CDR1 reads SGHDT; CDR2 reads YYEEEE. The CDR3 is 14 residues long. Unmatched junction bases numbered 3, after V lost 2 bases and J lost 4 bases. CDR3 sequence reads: CASSFGTGDYEQYF. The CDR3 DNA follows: TGTGCCAGCAGCTTCGGGACAGGGGATTACGAGCAGTACTTC.

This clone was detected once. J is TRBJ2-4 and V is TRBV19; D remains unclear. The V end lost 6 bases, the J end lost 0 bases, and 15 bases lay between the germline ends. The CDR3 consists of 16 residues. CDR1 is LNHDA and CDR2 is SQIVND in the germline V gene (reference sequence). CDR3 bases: TGTGCCAGTAGCCCCGAAATTGAGCTAGCCAAAAACATTCAGTACTTC. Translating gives CASSPEIELAKNIQYF.

Here the CDR3 reads CASSKATGHNSPLHF. The CDR3 DNA sequence: TGTGCCAGCAGCAAAGCCACAGGACATAATTCACCCCTCCACTTT. The chain is built from TRBV28 and TRBJ1-6; D might be TRBD1 (5 bases). Germline CDR1 is MDHEN and CDR2 is SYDVKM. The CDR3 runs 15 residues. V lost 6 bases and J 5 bases, leaving 14 bases between the germline ends.

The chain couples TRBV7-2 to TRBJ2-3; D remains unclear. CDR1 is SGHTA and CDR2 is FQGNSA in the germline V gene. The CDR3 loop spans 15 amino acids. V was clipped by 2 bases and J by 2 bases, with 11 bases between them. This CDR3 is CASSLIGSSTDTQYF. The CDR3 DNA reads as TGTGCCAGCAGCTTAATTGGCAGTTCCACAGATACGCAGTATTTT.

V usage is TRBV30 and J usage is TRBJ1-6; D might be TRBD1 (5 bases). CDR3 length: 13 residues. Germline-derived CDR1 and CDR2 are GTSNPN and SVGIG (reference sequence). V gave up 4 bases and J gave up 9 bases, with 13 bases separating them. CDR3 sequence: CAWTPVGGSPLHF. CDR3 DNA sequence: TGTGCCTGGACTCCGGTGGGGGGTTCACCCCTCCACTTT.

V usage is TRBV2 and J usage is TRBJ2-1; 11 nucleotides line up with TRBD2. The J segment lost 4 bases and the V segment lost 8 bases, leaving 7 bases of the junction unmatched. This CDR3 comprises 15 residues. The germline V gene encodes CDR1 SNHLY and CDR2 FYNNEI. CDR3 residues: CASFLAGGPYNEQFF. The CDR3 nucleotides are TGTGCCAGCTTTCTAGCGGGAGGTCCTTACAATGAGCAGTTCTTC.

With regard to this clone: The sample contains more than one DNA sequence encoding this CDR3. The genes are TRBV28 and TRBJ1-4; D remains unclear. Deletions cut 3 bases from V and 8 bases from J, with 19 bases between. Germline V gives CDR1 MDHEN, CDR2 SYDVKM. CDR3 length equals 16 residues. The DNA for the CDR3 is TGTGCCAGCAGTTTGGCTACGATGGCCTGGCGGGAAAAACTGTTTTTT. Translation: CASSLATMAWREKLFF.

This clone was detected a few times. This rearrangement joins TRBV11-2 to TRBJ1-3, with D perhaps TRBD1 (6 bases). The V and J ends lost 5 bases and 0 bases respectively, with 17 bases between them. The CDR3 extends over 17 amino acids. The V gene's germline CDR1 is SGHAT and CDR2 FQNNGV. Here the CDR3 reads CASSPWTDLSSGNTIYF. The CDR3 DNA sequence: TGTGCCAGCAGCCCCTGGACAGACTTAAGCTCTGGAAACACCATATATTTT.

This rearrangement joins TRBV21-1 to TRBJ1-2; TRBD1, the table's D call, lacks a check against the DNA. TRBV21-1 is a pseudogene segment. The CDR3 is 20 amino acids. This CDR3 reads CASSKAGFAPSKTGRHGYTF. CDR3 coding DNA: TGTGCCAGCAGCAAAGCGGGATTCGCACCCTCTAAGACAGGGCGGCATGGCTACACCTTC.